The 21 T cell receptor beta chains presented below share a single source sample, sequenced in a study of cytomegalovirus exposure and HLA in healthy donors. A multiplex PCR was run with 60 Vbeta primers and 13 Jbeta primers. TCRdb's copy holds only in-frame clones and misses some; the assay was immunoSEQ multiplex PCR. The sample consists of about 160,000 clones, about 85% of them appearing once. Specimen: PBMCs. The receptors were sampled from a woman between 45 and 60 years old in good health and CMV-seropositive.

The genes are TRBV4-2 and TRBJ2-3, with TRBD2 matching over 8 bases. The CDR3 covers 16 residues. Germline lookup yields CDR1 LGHNA and CDR2 YNFKEQ. V was pared by 1 base and J by 4 bases, with 7 bases of the junction left unmatched. The CDR3 is CASSQVGTSGADTQYF. The CDR3 bases are TGTGCCAGCAGCCAAGTGGGGACTAGTGGAGCAGATACGCAGTATTTT.

By share of the sample, this clone is medium-sized. V is TRBV29-1 and J is TRBJ1-1; D possibly corresponds to TRBD1 (5 bases). The germline CDR1 and CDR2 sequences are SQVTM and ANQGSEA. V lost 6 bases and J 6 bases, leaving 14 bases between the germline ends. The CDR3 runs 12 residues. This chain's CDR3 is CSVKVTASEAFF. For the CDR3, the DNA is TGCAGCGTCAAAGTGACAGCCTCTGAAGCTTTCTTT. The full variable domain, in which reference TRBV29-1 and TRBJ1-1 provide the parts outside the CDR3, is SAVISQKPSRDICQRGTSLTIQCQVDSQVTMMFWYRQQPGQSLTLIATANQGSEATYESGFVIDKFPISRPNLTFSTLTVSNMSPEDSSIYLCSVKVTASEAFFGQGTRLTVV.

This chain links TRBV10-3 with TRBJ2-1, with TRBD2 identical over 7 bases. Germline CDR1 is ENHRY and CDR2 is SYGVKD. V lost 2 bases and J lost 4; bases outside the gene matches: 8. The CDR3 is 16 amino acids. CDR3 residues: CAISEVRAGPYNEQFF. In nucleotides, the CDR3 is TGTGCCATCAGTGAGGTAAGAGCGGGACCATACAATGAGCAGTTCTTC.

V gene TRBV14 combines with J gene TRBJ2-1; TRBD2 matches at 7 bases. V shed 1 base, J shed 8 bases, and the junction held 11 bases outside the gene matches. Germline values: CDR1 SGHDN, CDR2 FVKESK. The CDR3 is 16 amino acids. CDR3 protein: CASSQGLAERRDEQFF. The CDR3 nucleotides are TGTGCCAGCAGCCAAGGTCTAGCGGAAAGGAGGGATGAGCAGTTCTTC. The variable domain in full, with the rest retrieved from reference TRBV14 and TRBJ2-1, is EAGVTQFPSHSVIEKGQTVTLRCDPISGHDNLYWYRRVMGKEIKFLLHFVKESKQDESGMPNNRFLAERTGGTYSTLKVQPAELEDSGVYFCASSQGLAERRDEQFFGPGTRLTVL.

The rearrangement joins TRBV9 to TRBJ2-1, with 10 nucleotides matching TRBD1. The CDR3 is 16 amino acids. Germline values: CDR1 SGDLS, CDR2 YYNGEE. Trimming cost V 3 bases and J 3 bases; bases outside gene matches: 6. For the CDR3, the DNA is TGTGCCAGCAGCGGCTCCCGGGACAGGGGCTACAATGAGCAGTTCTTC. Amino acids: CASSGSRDRGYNEQFF.

The J gene is TRBJ2-3, the V gene TRBV19; D is unclear. CDR1 is LNHDA and CDR2 is SQIVND in the germline V gene (reference sequence). The length of the CDR3 is 15 residues. V lost 2 bases and J lost 0, with 9 bases in between. The CDR3 sequence: CASSITTASTDTQYF. CDR3 coding DNA: TGTGCCAGTAGTATAACTACGGCTAGCACAGATACGCAGTATTTT.

The V and J genes are TRBV7-2 and TRBJ2-3, with 12 bases that match TRBD2. Looked up from germline, CDR1 is SGHTA and CDR2 is FQGNSA. The CDR3 is made up of 17 amino acids. After removal of 1 base from V and 5 bases from J, the junction contained 7 bases not matched to a gene. The CDR3 DNA reads as TGTGCCAGCAGCTTAGAATTCCTAGCGGGAGGGGTAGATACGCAGTATTTT. Translating it yields CASSLEFLAGGVDTQYF.

The chain combines TRBV5-4 with TRBJ1-2; no clear D. The V gene's germline CDR1 is SGHNT and CDR2 YYREEE (reference sequence). The CDR3 has 17 residues. The CDR3 coding sequence is TGTGCAACGAGCGGGCCCAGGCTCCACCAGGAGGACTATGGCTACACCTTC. Translated: CATSGPRLHQEDYGYTF.

V usage is TRBV5-1 and J usage is TRBJ2-7; 11 bases agree with TRBD2. CDR1 is SGHRS and CDR2 is YFSETQ in the germline V gene. J was trimmed by 2 bases and V by 0 bases; bases with no gene match: 1. The length of the CDR3 is 15 residues. CDR3 protein: CASSLGLAGPYEQYF. The CDR3 DNA reads TGCGCCAGCAGCTTGGGACTAGCGGGACCCTACGAGCAGTACTTC. Full variable domain (missing parts from reference TRBV5-1 and TRBJ2-7): KAGVTQTPRYLIKTRGQQVTLSCSPISGHRSVSWYQQTPGQGLQFLFEYFSETQRNKGNFPGRFSGRQFSNSRSEMNVSTLELGDSALYLCASSLGLAGPYEQYFGPGTRLTVT.

J is TRBJ1-1 and V is TRBV6-1, with D uncertain. This CDR3 region has 12 residues. The V end was cut by 2 bases, the J end by 8 bases, with 9 bases between. Germline CDR1 reads MNHNS; CDR2 reads SASEGT. In DNA, the CDR3 is TGTGCCAGCAGTGAACTTAGCTTAGAAGCTTTCTTT. It is translated as CASSELSLEAFF.

This clone came up a few times. The chain has TRBV6-1 and TRBJ1-2, with D possibly TRBD1 on 5 matching bases. Germline V lookup: CDR1 MNHNS, CDR2 SASEGT. V lost 3 bases and J 0 bases, leaving 5 bases between the germline ends. The CDR3 totals 13 residues. In nucleotides, the CDR3 is TGTGCCAGCAGTGAGGACACTAACTATGGCTACACCTTC. It codes for CASSEDTNYGYTF.

The genes are TRBV27 and TRBJ1-4; 8 bases are a match to TRBD1. Trimming took 5 bases from V and 8 from J; bases not matched to a gene: 7. The germline CDR1 and CDR2 sequences are MNHEY and SMNVEV (reference sequence). This CDR3 spans 14 amino acids. In DNA, the CDR3 is TGTGCCAGCAGTCCACAGGACAGGGCAGAAAAACTGTTTTTT. Its protein is CASSPQDRAEKLFF.

This chain connects TRBV28 to TRBJ2-5; a weak D match, TRBD1 (7 bases). The CDR3 spans 13 residues. Germline V gene data show CDR1 as MDHEN and CDR2 as SYDVKM. V lost 6 bases to trimming and J lost 5 bases, with 13 bases between them. CDR3 nucleotides: TGTGCCAGCAGGGAGGGGGCTACGGAGACCCAGTACTTC. Its translation: CASREGATETQYF.

The chain joins TRBV19 to TRBJ1-1; D is uncertain. CDR1 and CDR2 from the germline V gene are LNHDA and SQIVND (reference sequence). The V gene lost 3 bases and the J gene lost 6 bases, with 14 bases spanning the gap. This CDR3 is 14 amino acids long. In DNA form, the CDR3 reads TGTGCCAGTAGTATCGCTTCATCCGGGGCTGAAGCTTTCTTT. This gives the protein CASSIASSGAEAFF.

This clone was observed a single time. In nucleotides, the CDR3 is TGTGCCTGGAATAGCGGGGGGGCAGAGACCCAGTACTTC. It is translated as CAWNSGGAETQYF. The V call is TRBV30, the J call TRBJ2-5, with 11 bases fitting TRBD2. CDR3 length: 13 residues. The V gene end was trimmed by 4 bases and the J gene end by 4 bases; junction bases not matched to a gene: 2. Germline V gene lookup returns CDR1 GTSNPN and CDR2 SVGIG (reference sequence). The variable domain in full, completed from reference TRBV30 and TRBJ2-5, reads SQTIHQWPATLVQPVGSPLSLECTVEGTSNPNLYWYRQAAGRGLQLLFYSVGIGQISSEVPQNLSASRPQDRQFILSSKKLLLSDSGFYLCAWNSGGAETQYFGPGTRLLVL.

The rearrangement links TRBV7-3 to TRBJ2-2, with 14 bases lining up with TRBD2. Germline assignment: CDR1 SGHTA and CDR2 FQGTGA. Losses at the gene ends were 4 bases for V and 4 bases for J; bases not matched to a gene: 20. The CDR3 is 22 amino acids. DNA of the CDR3: TGTGCCAGCAGCTCGTACACGCCGGGACTAGCGGGAGATCCATGGATCACCGGGGAGCTGTTTTTT. Translated: CASSSYTPGLAGDPWITGELFF.

The chain uses TRBV6-4 and TRBJ2-5, with D hard to call. V shed 7 bases and J shed 4 bases, with 16 bases lying between them. CDR1 and CDR2 (germline): MRHNA, SNTAGT. The CDR3 is 14 residues long. In DNA form, the CDR3 reads TGTGCCAGCAATGGCTTCGGGTATCGAGAGACCCAGTACTTC. Translating it yields CASNGFGYRETQYF.

On this clone: Germline is not matched at one junction end, which may reflect a read error. At the DNA level, this CDR3 is encoded by other sequences in the same sample as well. This chain uses TRBV4-1 with TRBJ2-1, with a weak D call TRBD2 (5 bases). The CDR3 contains 15 residues. Germline loops: CDR1 MGHRA, CDR2 YSYEKL. CDR3 residues: CASSQEGGLYNEQFF. In nucleotides, the CDR3 is TGCGCCAGTAGCCAAGAGGGCGGACTCTACAATGAGCAGTTCTTC.

For this clone: One junction end disagrees with the germline gene, perhaps due to a read error. J is TRBJ1-4 and V is TRBV5-4; 7 bases line up with TRBD1. The germline CDR1 and CDR2 sequences are SGHNT and YYREEE (reference sequence). This CDR3 has 16 amino acids. The CDR3 loop reads CASSSRQGTTNEKLLF. Written as DNA, the CDR3 is TGTGCCAGCAGCTCTCGACAGGGAACGACTAATGAAAAACTGCTTTTT.

The rearrangement joins TRBV28 to TRBJ2-5, with 8 bases aligning to TRBD1. The J call may be in error: the DNA end matches TRBJ2-7 better. This CDR3 is built from 15 residues. Germline CDR1 and CDR2: MDHEN and SYDVKM. The DNA for the CDR3 is TGTGCCAGCAGCACAACAGGGGGTAGTTCCTACGAGCAGTACTTC. Translating gives CASSTTGGSSYEQYF.

This clone was seen only a few times. The J gene is TRBJ1-4, the V gene TRBV5-1, with TRBD1 identical over 7 bases. The CDR3 loop spans 14 amino acids. Germline loops: CDR1 SGHRS, CDR2 YFSETQ. The V and J ends lost 4 bases and 5 bases, in that order; junction bases with no gene match: 5. The CDR3 nucleotides are TGCGCCAGCAGCCTCGGGACAGCCAATGAAAAACTGTTTTTT. Protein product: CASSLGTANEKLFF.